This TCR beta chain was recovered during a study of blood T cells in healthy people across ages. Together with a sample-barcoded 5' primer, a J-beta primer mix was included in a second PCR lasting roughly 6 to 12 cycles. One entry per CDR3 protein results from TCRdb running MiXCR on the 5' RACE reads. The sample has about 750,000 distinct CDR3 sequences; 50% to 65% are singletons. The V end was cut by 3 bases, the J end by 3 bases, with 12 bases between. CDR1 is KGHSH and CDR2 is LQKENI in the germline V gene. The CDR3 is 14 amino acids. Sequencing was performed on blood. The V gene is TRBV18, the J gene TRBJ2-7; D unclear. The TCR comes from an elderly man in good health. The CDR3 sequence: CASSPPSRSYEQYF. CDR3 coding DNA: TGTGCCAGCTCACCCCCAAGTCGGAGCTACGAGCAGTACTTC. The full variable domain, rest sourced from reference TRBV18 and TRBJ2-7, is NAGVMQNPRHLVRRRGQEARLRCSPMKGHSHVYWYRQLPEEGLKFMVYLQKENIIDESGMPKERFSAEFPKEGPSILRIQQVVRGDSAAYFCASSPPSRSYEQYFGPGTRLTVT.